This T cell receptor (beta chain) comes out of a study of blood T cell repertoires in COVID-19. Study processing details: Reference gene primer amplification gave estimated nucleated cell counts. Data came from immunoSEQ multiplex PCR; TCRdb stores just in-frame clones and leaves some out. Clone size and V and J calls were adopted from that table, with D and trimming inferred from the DNA. The sample includes 120,000 or so clones, about 89% seen only once; the top ten take 25% to 35%. The CDR3 extends over 16 amino acids. Trimming cost V 3 bases and J 4 bases, with 18 bases left between them. Germline V lookup: CDR1 MGHRA, CDR2 YSYEKL.

This TCR derives from a woman in her seventies with acute or convalescent COVID-19. Sequencing was done on a sample of peripheral blood. This chain links TRBV4-1 with TRBJ1-2; no definite D call. The chain's CDR3 is CASSQEALQVAYGYTF. The DNA of the CDR3 is TGCGCCAGCAGCCAGGAGGCCCTCCAGGTAGCCTATGGCTACACCTTC.